This passage covers 27 T cell receptor beta chains from one sample sequenced in a study of T cell repertoires in ileal Crohn's disease. This table comes from immunoSEQ multiplex PCR, and its TCRdb copy is limited to in-frame clones, with some not included. The sample shows roughly 29,000 clones, about four fifths of them seen only once. Material for sequencing was ileal tissue. The receptors come from an adult with Crohn's disease.

The V and J genes are TRBV5-4 and TRBJ2-2; 8 bases line up with TRBD2. J was trimmed by 5 bases and V by 2 bases; bases with no gene match: 5. CDR1 and CDR2 from the germline V gene are SGHNT and YYREEE (reference sequence). The CDR3 extends over 15 amino acids. CDR3 coding DNA: TGTGCCAGCAGCTTCTGGGTAGCGGGGACCGGGGAGCTGTTTTTT. Translating gives CASSFWVAGTGELFF. The full variable domain, its missing parts supplied by reference TRBV5-4 and TRBJ2-2, is ETGVTQSPTHLIKTRGQQVTLRCSSQSGHNTVSWYQQALGQGPQFIFQYYREEENGRGNFPPRFSGLQFPNYSSELNVNALELDDSALYLCASSFWVAGTGELFFGEGSRLTVL.

This clone showed up just once. The V gene is TRBV25-1, the J gene TRBJ2-5, with TRBD2 as a possible D gene (6 bases). The end of the DNA aligns better with TRBJ2-7, so the J call may be wrong. Germline CDR1 MGHDK, CDR2 SYGVNS. This CDR3 contains 15 residues. This chain's CDR3 is CASSDPLLGSSEQYF. The CDR3 DNA is TGTGCCAGCAGTGATCCCCTCCTCGGGAGCTCCGAGCAGTACTTC.

The rearrangement links TRBV29-1 to TRBJ2-3; D might be TRBD1 (6 bases). Trimming removed 4 bases from V and 3 bases from J, with 17 bases in between. Germline CDR1 and CDR2: SQVTM and ANQGSEA. This CDR3 has 15 amino acids. The CDR3 reads CSVARTGTRTDTQYF. CDR3 DNA: TGCAGCGTTGCCCGTACAGGGACGCGGACAGATACGCAGTATTTT.

This sequence joins TRBV11-2 and TRBJ2-1, with TRBD2 identical over 12 bases. V shed 5 bases and J 6 bases; nucleotides not matched to a gene: 8. The CDR3 consists of 16 residues. Per the germline V gene, CDR1 is SGHAT and CDR2 is FQNNGV. The CDR3 DNA follows: TGTGCCAGCAGCCCCCTAAGACTAGCGGGAGTCAATGAGCAGTTCTTC. Protein: CASSPLRLAGVNEQFF. Variable domain in full (rest from reference TRBV11-2 and TRBJ2-1): EAGVAQSPRYKIIEKRQSVAFWCNPISGHATLYWYQQILGQGPKLLIQFQNNGVVDDSQLPKDRFSAERLKGVDSTLKIQPAKLEDSAVYLCASSPLRLAGVNEQFFGPGTRLTVL.

The table lists this clone with a few counts. At the DNA level, this CDR3 is encoded by other sequences in the same sample as well. This sequence joins TRBV19 and TRBJ2-3, with unresolved D. Trimming left V 3 bases short and J 6 bases short, with 4 bases between. This CDR3 contains 11 residues. Germline CDR1 is LNHDA and CDR2 is SQIVND (reference sequence). As DNA, the CDR3 is TGTGCCAGTAGTATTGGCGATACGCAGTATTTT. Protein sequence: CASSIGDTQYF.

The CDR3 sequence is CAWRTGYQPQHF. The DNA for the CDR3 is TGTGCCTGGAGGACAGGGTATCAGCCCCAGCATTTT. This chain connects TRBV30 to TRBJ1-5; 7 bases line up with TRBD1. The V segment lost 3 bases and the J segment 5 bases; nucleotides outside the gene matches: 1. The CDR3 contains 12 residues. Per the germline V gene, CDR1 is GTSNPN and CDR2 is SVGIG (reference sequence).

This clone came up a few times. The CDR3 spells CASSLLGAGGKEQYF. The CDR3 DNA reads as TGTGCCAGCAGCTTGTTAGGAGCGGGAGGTAAGGAGCAGTACTTC. The chain has TRBV5-6 and TRBJ2-7, with 9 bases fitting TRBD2. This CDR3 has 15 residues. The junction had 9 bases not matched to a gene; V was cut back by 1 base and J by 7 bases. CDR1 is SGHDT, CDR2 YYEEEE, per germline.

V gene TRBV18 combines with J gene TRBJ2-7; possibly TRBD2 for D (6 bases). Germline V CDR1 and CDR2: KGHSH, LQKENI. V gave up 0 bases and J gave up 6 bases, with 15 bases separating them. This CDR3 has 15 amino acids. The CDR3 sequence is CASSPPERVLSEQYF. CDR3 DNA sequence: TGTGCCAGCTCACCACCGGAGCGGGTTCTCAGCGAGCAGTACTTC.

The V call is TRBV5-1, the J call TRBJ2-3, with D perhaps TRBD2 (5 bases). Deletions cut 2 bases from V and 6 bases from J, with 10 bases between. Germline lookup yields CDR1 SGHRS and CDR2 YFSETQ. The CDR3 has 13 residues. The CDR3 sequence: CASSFDYIDTQYF. As DNA, the CDR3 is TGCGCCAGCAGCTTTGACTATATCGATACGCAGTATTTT. The full variable domain, completed using reference TRBV5-1 and TRBJ2-3, is KAGVTQTPRYLIKTRGQQVTLSCSPISGHRSVSWYQQTPGQGLQFLFEYFSETQRNKGNFPGRFSGRQFSNSRSEMNVSTLELGDSALYLCASSFDYIDTQYFGPGTRLTVL.

This clone has just a few counts. The chain joins TRBV5-4 to TRBJ2-5; D is perhaps TRBD2 (5 bases). This CDR3 is built from 15 residues. V lost 0 bases and J lost 5, with 14 bases in between. Germline V gene data show CDR1 as SGHNT and CDR2 as YYREEE (reference sequence). CDR3 DNA sequence: TGTGCCAGCAGCTTGGATCCGGGGTTGTGGGAGACCCAGTACTTC. The encoded protein is CASSLDPGLWETQYF.

Only one count was recorded for this clone. The V gene is TRBV10-3, the J gene TRBJ2-7; 7 positions agree with TRBD2. The CDR3 runs 13 residues. Trimming at V came to 10 bases and at J to 0 bases, leaving 6 bases not matched to a gene. The germline V gene encodes CDR1 ENHRY and CDR2 SYGVKD. The CDR3 bases are TGTGCCACGACGGGCGGGAGCTCCTACGAGCAGTACTTC. Residues: CATTGGSSYEQYF.

In its sample, this clone was seen once. The chain joins TRBV7-9 to TRBJ2-5; tentatively, D is TRBD1 (6 bases). The V and J ends lost 3 bases and 1 base respectively, with 12 bases between them. Germline loops: CDR1 SEHNR, CDR2 FQNEAQ (reference sequence). This CDR3 has 15 amino acids. The CDR3 DNA sequence: TGTGCCAGCAGCTTGGCCACAGGGATCCAAGAGACCCAGTACTTC. Residues: CASSLATGIQETQYF.

The chain recombines TRBV27 with TRBJ1-1, with a possible D match to TRBD1 (6 bases). Germline V gene sequence: CDR1 MNHEY, CDR2 SMNVEV (reference sequence). V was shortened by 8 bases and J by 3 bases, with 13 bases between the two germline ends. This CDR3 has 13 residues. CDR3: CASSYTGYTEAFF. The CDR3 region has the DNA TGTGCCAGCTCTTATACAGGGTACACTGAAGCTTTCTTT.

The V call is TRBV11-2, the J call TRBJ2-3, with TRBD1 matching over 8 bases. Germline-derived CDR1 and CDR2 are SGHAT and FQNNGV. The CDR3 contains 18 residues. V lost 2 bases to trimming and J lost 2 bases; unmatched junction nucleotides: 12. CDR3 in DNA: TGTGCCAGCAGCTTACAGGGGGCCAGCGCCTCAAACACAGATACGCAGTATTTT. Its protein product is CASSLQGASASNTDTQYF.

V is TRBV6-8 and J is TRBJ1-2; no definite D call. The germline V gene encodes CDR1 MNHGY and CDR2 SAAAGT. V gave up 6 bases and J gave up 6 bases, with 14 bases separating them. The CDR3 covers 13 residues. CDR3 coding DNA: TGTGCCAGCAGGCCCACCGACTACCATGGCTACACCTTC. Protein product: CASRPTDYHGYTF.

V usage is TRBV11-2 and J usage is TRBJ2-3; 8 bases align to TRBD1. CDR1 is SGHAT and CDR2 is FQNNGV in the germline V gene. The V and J ends lost 5 bases and 8 bases, in that order; junction bases with no gene match: 3. The CDR3 runs 12 residues. Here the CDR3 reads CASSPTGGTQYF. The CDR3 DNA follows: TGTGCCAGCAGCCCAACAGGGGGTACGCAGTATTTT.

The rearrangement joins TRBV13 to TRBJ2-2; 9 bases align to TRBD2. The trim removed 0 bases at V and 7 bases at J, leaving 9 bases unmatched. The CDR3 length is 17 residues. Germline CDR1 is PRHDT and CDR2 is FYEKMQ (reference sequence). CDR3 nucleotide sequence: TGTGCCAGCAGCTTAGGCGCTCGCGGGAGGGCCGTCGGGGAGCTGTTTTTT. As protein: CASSLGARGRAVGELFF.

This clone came up once. The J gene is TRBJ2-7, the V gene TRBV9; D is possibly TRBD2 (5 bases). The V end lost 0 bases, the J end lost 2 bases, and 12 bases lay between the germline ends. The CDR3 consists of 15 residues. CDR1 is SGDLS and CDR2 is YYNGEE in the germline V gene. CDR3 amino acids: CASSVAPGLTYEQYF. CDR3 bases: TGTGCCAGCAGCGTAGCTCCCGGACTCACCTACGAGCAGTACTTC. Full variable domain (outside the CDR3, taken from reference TRBV9 and TRBJ2-7): DSGVTQTPKHLITATGQRVTLRCSPRSGDLSVYWYQQSLDQGLQFLIQYYNGEERAKGNILERFSAQQFPDLHSELNLSSLELGDSALYFCASSVAPGLTYEQYFGPGTRLTVT.

This clone was seen a few times. V and J are TRBV7-6 and TRBJ2-1; possibly TRBD2 for D (6 bases). Germline assignment: CDR1 SGHVS and CDR2 FNYEAQ. V was pared by 4 bases and J by 4 bases, with 23 bases between. CDR3 length: 18 residues. The CDR3 nucleotides read TGTGCCAGCAGCTCTAGTCCAGCTCTAGCGTATATTTACAATGAGCAGTTCTTC. Its translation is CASSSSPALAYIYNEQFF.

This clone was observed once. V and J are TRBV5-4 and TRBJ2-5; 10 bases fit TRBD1. Trimming removed 1 base from V and 10 bases from J; junction bases left unmatched: 10. The CDR3 length is 15 residues. Germline V gene lookup returns CDR1 SGHNT and CDR2 YYREEE (reference sequence). This chain's CDR3 is CASSLLGTGDKDQYF. DNA of the CDR3: TGTGCCAGCAGCTTGTTAGGGACAGGGGATAAAGACCAGTACTTC.

The V gene is TRBV2, the J gene TRBJ1-1; TRBD1 matches at 8 bases. The V and J ends lost 5 bases and 4 bases, in that order; junction bases with no gene match: 12. Germline values: CDR1 SNHLY, CDR2 FYNNEI. CDR3 length equals 16 residues. CDR3 protein: CASSWTGRPGGTEAFF. CDR3 nucleotide sequence: TGTGCCAGCAGTTGGACAGGGCGCCCCGGTGGCACTGAAGCTTTCTTT.

The chain recombines TRBV9 with TRBJ1-1; perhaps TRBD1 as D (6 bases). This CDR3 contains 15 residues. Germline lookup yields CDR1 SGDLS and CDR2 YYNGEE. V was trimmed by 3 bases and J by 1 base, leaving 13 bases between them. The CDR3 sequence is CASSASWTENTEAFF. Written as DNA, the CDR3 is TGTGCCAGCAGCGCCTCCTGGACAGAGAACACTGAAGCTTTCTTT.

V and J are TRBV6-1 and TRBJ2-1; D perhaps matches TRBD2 (5 bases). Between the trimmed V and J ends, which lost 3 bases and 3 bases, there was a span of 15 bases. Germline V gene data show CDR1 as MNHNS and CDR2 as SASEGT. The CDR3 is 16 residues long. In DNA form, the CDR3 reads TGTGCCAGCAGTGATAAGTGGGAGAGTAGCTACAATGAGCAGTTCTTC. Amino acids: CASSDKWESSYNEQFF.

With regard to this clone: The junction departs from the called germline gene at one end, perhaps through a read error. The chain links TRBV5-1 to TRBJ2-3; 8 nucleotides agree with TRBD2. The CDR3 is 15 residues long. Germline CDR1 SGHRS, CDR2 YFSETQ. The CDR3 DNA is TGCGCAAGCAGTATAGGTAGCGGGGTCCCAGATACGCAGTATTTT. Amino acids: CASSIGSGVPDTQYF.

This chain connects TRBV7-2 to TRBJ2-5, with 14 bases identical to TRBD2. The V gene's germline CDR1 is SGHTA and CDR2 FQGNSA. This CDR3 contains 16 residues. V shed 6 bases, J shed 2 bases, and the junction held 5 bases outside the gene matches. The CDR3 loop reads CASSSRLAGGQETQYF. CDR3 bases: TGTGCCAGCAGTTCGAGACTAGCGGGAGGGCAAGAGACCCAGTACTTC.

The V call is TRBV11-2, the J call TRBJ2-3; D is unclear. Per the germline V gene, CDR1 is SGHAT and CDR2 is FQNNGV. Trimming took off 1 base at V and 6 bases at J, with 14 bases between the two ends. The CDR3 contains 15 residues. CDR3 sequence: CASSLGLVTPDTQYF. The CDR3 bases are TGTGCCAGCAGCTTAGGATTAGTAACTCCCGATACGCAGTATTTT.

This clone was counted once. The chain links TRBV7-6 to TRBJ2-7, with D maybe TRBD1 (7 bases). This CDR3 has 14 amino acids. The germline V gene encodes CDR1 SGHVS and CDR2 FNYEAQ. V was trimmed by 8 bases and J by 7 bases, leaving 21 bases between them. CDR3 amino acids: CASGLEEGAWEQYF. The CDR3 bases are TGTGCCAGCGGGCTGGAGGAGGGGGCTTGGGAGCAGTACTTC.